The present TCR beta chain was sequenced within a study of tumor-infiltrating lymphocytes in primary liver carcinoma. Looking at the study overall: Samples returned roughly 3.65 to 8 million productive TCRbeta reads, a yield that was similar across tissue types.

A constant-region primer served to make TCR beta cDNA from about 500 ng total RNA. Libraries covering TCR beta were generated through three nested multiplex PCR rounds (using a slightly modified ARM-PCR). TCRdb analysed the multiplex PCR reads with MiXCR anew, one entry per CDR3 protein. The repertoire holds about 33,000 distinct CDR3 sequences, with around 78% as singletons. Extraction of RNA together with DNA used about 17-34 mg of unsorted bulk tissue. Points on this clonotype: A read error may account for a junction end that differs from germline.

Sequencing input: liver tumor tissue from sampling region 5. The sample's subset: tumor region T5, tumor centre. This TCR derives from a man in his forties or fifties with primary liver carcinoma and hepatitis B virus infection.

In DNA form, the CDR3 reads TGTGTCAGCAGCATGATACAGGGTCGACCGGATACGCAGTATTTT. Amino acid sequence: CVSSMIQGRPDTQYF. This chain joins TRBV11-2 and TRBJ2-3; TRBD1 is a possible D gene (6 bases). Germline CDR1 and CDR2: SGHAT and FQNNGV. This CDR3 spans 15 amino acids.